This TCR beta chain was sequenced for a study of OX40 agonist ivuxolimab in advanced cancers. Clones were sequenced by immunoSEQ multiplex PCR, and TCRdb holds only the in-frame ones, with some missing. This sample has over 75,000 clones; around 85% occur once, and the top ten carry about 1.3%. Source: CD4+ or CD8+ T cells sorted from blood, taken in a trial of the OX40 agonist ivuxolimab. The sequence was collected from an adult with an advanced solid tumor such as melanoma, head and neck, liver or kidney cancer.

The CDR3 region is CASSSDRNNEQFF. The CDR3 region has the DNA TGCGCCAGCAGCTCTGATAGAAACAATGAGCAGTTCTTC. The chain recombines TRBV5-1 with TRBJ2-1; D call uncertain. The CDR3 is made up of 13 amino acids. Germline CDR1 reads SGHRS; CDR2 reads YFSETQ. With 3 bases removed from V and 5 bases from J, the gap between germline ends came to 9 bases.